Each of the 10 T cell receptor beta chains below was sequenced from the same sample in a study of T-cell memory formation after mild COVID-19. In TCRdb, the 5' RACE reads were re-called with MiXCR into one record per CDR3 protein. In the table there are over 350,000 distinct CDR3 sequences, around 24% of which are singletons. Material: PBMCs or a T cell subset sorted from them (not recorded which). These receptors all stem from an adult woman who had mild COVID-19 (a few samples of this study predate the infection). Cell type and time point are not known.

V usage is TRBV5-1 and J usage is TRBJ2-2; D unclear. Trimming took off 0 bases at V and 4 bases at J, with 10 bases between the two ends. CDR1 SGHRS and CDR2 YFSETQ come from the germline V gene. CDR3 size: 15 residues. CDR3 sequence reads: CASSLARVGTGELFF. The CDR3 DNA reads TGCGCCAGCAGCTTGGCCCGGGTCGGCACCGGGGAGCTGTTTTTT.

This clonotype appeared a few times. The rearrangement links TRBV12-3 or TRBV12-4 to TRBJ2-1; 9 bases line up with TRBD2. This CDR3 has 18 residues. The trim removed 1 base at V and 3 bases at J, leaving 10 bases unmatched. The CDR3 sequence: CASSLGGLAGTFYNEQFF. DNA of the CDR3: TGTGCCAGCAGTTTAGGGGGTCTAGCGGGAACCTTCTACAATGAGCAGTTCTTC.

This clonotype was observed a handful of times. The chain joins TRBV30 to TRBJ1-1; tentative D call: TRBD1 (5 bases). The ends were cut back, 4 bases at V and 0 bases at J, with 12 bases in the middle. The CDR3 loop spans 14 amino acids. Germline values: CDR1 GTSNPN, CDR2 SVGIG (reference sequence). This CDR3 reads CAWTGTVMNTEAFF. The CDR3 DNA reads as TGTGCCTGGACGGGGACGGTGATGAACACTGAAGCTTTCTTT.

This clonotype was observed a few times. The rearrangement joins TRBV4-3 to TRBJ1-2, with 8 nucleotides matching TRBD1. The germline CDR1 and CDR2 sequences are LGHNA and YSLEER. There are 14 residues in the CDR3. V dropped 6 bases and J dropped 1; count of bases not matched to a gene: 4. CDR3 DNA: TGCGCCAGCAGTCCCGACAGGGGTAACTATGGCTACACCTTC. This gives the protein CASSPDRGNYGYTF.

The chain has TRBV2 and TRBJ2-5, with D hard to call. Per germline, CDR1 SNHLY and CDR2 FYNNEI. V gave up 4 bases and J gave up 2 bases, with 8 bases separating them. The CDR3 extends over 13 amino acids. CDR3 in amino acids: CASSVMRQETQYF. CDR3 nucleotides: TGTGCCAGCAGTGTAATGCGACAAGAGACCCAGTACTTC.

This clonotype occurred many times. The chain couples TRBV27 to TRBJ2-7; TRBD1 agrees at 8 bases. With V trimmed by 8 bases and J by 6 bases, 12 bases remained unmatched. Germline values: CDR1 MNHEY, CDR2 SMNVEV (reference sequence). The length of the CDR3 is 14 residues. The CDR3, as DNA: TGTGCCAGCGGCAACTCGGACAGGGCGGGCGAGCAGTACTTC. It is translated as CASGNSDRAGEQYF.

This clonotype has only a few counts. CDR3 DNA: TGTGCCAGCAGCGTATCTCTGGATGGCAAAGACAAAAACATTCAGTACTTC. As protein: CASSVSLDGKDKNIQYF. This sequence joins TRBV9 and TRBJ2-4; D is ambiguous. The CDR3 covers 17 residues. Germline V lookup: CDR1 SGDLS, CDR2 YYNGEE. V gave up 1 base and J gave up 3 bases, with 17 bases separating them.

The sample holds a few counts of this clonotype. The chain combines TRBV7-9 with TRBJ2-2; a weak D match, TRBD2 (6 bases). CDR1 is SEHNR, CDR2 FQNEAQ, per germline (reference sequence). The V gene lost 6 bases and the J gene lost 6 bases, with 14 bases spanning the gap. The CDR3 runs to 14 residues. The CDR3 reads CASRGDFRPGELFF. The CDR3 coding sequence is TGTGCCAGCAGGGGGGACTTCCGGCCCGGGGAGCTGTTTTTT.

The chain combines TRBV20-1 with TRBJ1-5, with D unclear. CDR1 and CDR2 (germline): DFQATT, SNEGSKA (reference sequence). The CDR3 runs 13 residues. Trimming left V 3 bases short and J 6 bases short, with 12 bases between. The CDR3 region is CSASQELIQPQHF. The CDR3 nucleotides are TGCAGTGCTAGCCAGGAGCTGATTCAGCCCCAGCATTTT.

The gene calls are TRBV2 and TRBJ2-2; 10 bases are shared with TRBD2. This CDR3 is built from 15 residues. With 7 bases clipped from V and 1 base from J, the junction kept 3 bases outside the gene matches. CDR1 and CDR2 from the germline V gene are SNHLY and FYNNEI. This chain's CDR3 is CASTSGGVNTGELFF. The CDR3 DNA sequence: TGTGCCAGCACCAGCGGGGGGGTGAACACCGGGGAGCTGTTTTTT.